This T cell receptor (beta chain) was sequenced for a study of blood T cell repertoires in COVID-19 (dated by TCRdb to the early 2020s). As for the study more broadly: The collaborator samples originated in the United States, Italy and Spain and spanned the acute and convalescent phases of COVID-19. A de-identified subject ID, COVID-19 status, age in years and sex were almost always included in the sample metadata. The repertoires were released in a freely available public database meant as a resource for research on the immune response to SARS-CoV-2. Where available, HLA class I and class II types were obtained from metadata supplied by the sample provider rather than from assay-based typing. Subjects who had been exposed to COVID-19, were actively infected with it, or had recovered from it provided the deeply sampled blood TCRbeta repertoires that made up the dataset. Samples came from the ongoing ImmuneRACE study (first 160 participants) plus 1,254 subjects from 6 global collaborators. The prospective study material was composed of cDNA or gDNA derived from T cells, B-cell-depleted T cells, or PBMCs.

Including cysteine and phenylalanine, the CDR3 has 14 amino acids. Only the CDR3 part of the read is kept: 42 bases, read in frame from the first base. The CDR1 and CDR2 encoded by the germline V gene are MDHEN and SYDVKM. Unmatched junction bases come to 12, with V trimmed by 8 bases and J by 6 bases. Here is what the overall study found, with its caveats: How much clinical and demographic metadata was included differed by source and by participant, and the metadata was provided uncurated.

The immunoSEQ Assay, a bias-controlled multiplex PCR, was used to amplify TCRbeta CDR3 regions from genomic DNA. Regarding the original processing steps: The number of nucleated cells in each sample was estimated from the amplification of reference gene primers within the assay. To quantify the absolute abundance of each unique TCRbeta CDR3 rearrangement, sequence reads were collapsed and filtered. Productive Simpson clonality was computed per sample as the square root of Simpson's diversity index over productive rearrangements. Sourced from immuneACCESS, this table was stored by TCRdb with only in-frame sequences that have V and J called. A share of the clones is absent; for the studies checked, an unresolved V gene accounts for under half, and the remainder has no known explanation. The V and J calls and clone size were taken over from that table, and D and trimming were inferred from the DNA. For this sample the table gives fewer than 300,000 clones, of which less than 85% were detected only once. The ten largest make up 2.6% of the sample.

Collaborating institutions collected whole blood in K2EDTA tubes following their own protocols. For TCRbeta analysis, collaborators shipped samples as frozen whole blood, isolated PBMCs, or DNA extracted from either of those sample types. A word on this clone: The antigen this receptor binds is unknown. Per-base quality was not reported, and no clone a single base away is much larger than it.

The clonotype originates from a woman in her 70s with active or convalescent COVID-19. The sequenced sample consisted of peripheral blood. The V and J segments used are TRBV28 and TRBJ1-1, with 7 central nucleotides matching TRBD1. The nucleotides read TGTGCCAGCCGACAGGGACTTCTTCCTCCTGAAGCTTTCTTT. Its coded protein is CASRQGLLPPEAFF.